This T cell receptor beta chain was found in a study of T cells in Graves' hyperthyroidism and ophthalmopathy. Study conclusions and caveats: The model made its ophthalmopathy prediction, and onset followed a median around 6.5 months later.

Ten or more counts support this clonotype. What it recognizes is unknown. The definition of stable Graves' hyperthyroidism was no ophthalmopathy progression within 18 months. Diagnosis of hyperthyroidism was new in patients aged 18 to 65, and its duration was under 2 months. The study based diagnoses on clinical symptoms, serum thyroxine and TRAb, thyroid ultrasound and orbital computed tomography. Amplification targeted TCR beta CDR3 regions from RNA transcripts. The HTBI primer set served for first-round RT-PCR of the TCR CDR3. TCRdb passed the multiplex PCR reads through MiXCR, listing each CDR3 protein once. The sample carries some 510,000 distinct CDR3 sequences, 40% to 55% recorded once. Per germline, CDR1 SSHAT and CDR2 FNYEAQ (reference sequence). With 7 bases clipped from V and 4 bases from J, the junction kept 6 bases outside the gene matches. The CDR3 has 13 amino acids.

This clonotype originated in a woman aged 18 to 35 with Graves' hyperthyroidism. The chain recombines TRBV7-7 with TRBJ2-5; 7 bases align to TRBD1. Sequencing was done on a sample of peripheral blood or thyroid tissue (not recorded which). CDR3 in amino acids: CASTSYRGETQYF. The DNA of the CDR3 is TGTGCCAGCACCAGCTACAGGGGAGAGACCCAGTACTTC.